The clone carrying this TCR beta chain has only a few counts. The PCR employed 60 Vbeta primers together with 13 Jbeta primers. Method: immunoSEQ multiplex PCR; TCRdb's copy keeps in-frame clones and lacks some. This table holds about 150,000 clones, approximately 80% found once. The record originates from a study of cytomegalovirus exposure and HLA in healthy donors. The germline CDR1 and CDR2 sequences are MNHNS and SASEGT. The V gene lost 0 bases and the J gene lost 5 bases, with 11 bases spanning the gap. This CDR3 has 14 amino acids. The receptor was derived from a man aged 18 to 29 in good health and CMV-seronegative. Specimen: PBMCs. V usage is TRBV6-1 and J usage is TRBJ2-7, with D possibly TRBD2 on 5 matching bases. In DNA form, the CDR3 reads TGTGCCAGCAGTGAAGCAGCGGCAGGTCACGAGCAGTACTTC. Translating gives CASSEAAAGHEQYF.